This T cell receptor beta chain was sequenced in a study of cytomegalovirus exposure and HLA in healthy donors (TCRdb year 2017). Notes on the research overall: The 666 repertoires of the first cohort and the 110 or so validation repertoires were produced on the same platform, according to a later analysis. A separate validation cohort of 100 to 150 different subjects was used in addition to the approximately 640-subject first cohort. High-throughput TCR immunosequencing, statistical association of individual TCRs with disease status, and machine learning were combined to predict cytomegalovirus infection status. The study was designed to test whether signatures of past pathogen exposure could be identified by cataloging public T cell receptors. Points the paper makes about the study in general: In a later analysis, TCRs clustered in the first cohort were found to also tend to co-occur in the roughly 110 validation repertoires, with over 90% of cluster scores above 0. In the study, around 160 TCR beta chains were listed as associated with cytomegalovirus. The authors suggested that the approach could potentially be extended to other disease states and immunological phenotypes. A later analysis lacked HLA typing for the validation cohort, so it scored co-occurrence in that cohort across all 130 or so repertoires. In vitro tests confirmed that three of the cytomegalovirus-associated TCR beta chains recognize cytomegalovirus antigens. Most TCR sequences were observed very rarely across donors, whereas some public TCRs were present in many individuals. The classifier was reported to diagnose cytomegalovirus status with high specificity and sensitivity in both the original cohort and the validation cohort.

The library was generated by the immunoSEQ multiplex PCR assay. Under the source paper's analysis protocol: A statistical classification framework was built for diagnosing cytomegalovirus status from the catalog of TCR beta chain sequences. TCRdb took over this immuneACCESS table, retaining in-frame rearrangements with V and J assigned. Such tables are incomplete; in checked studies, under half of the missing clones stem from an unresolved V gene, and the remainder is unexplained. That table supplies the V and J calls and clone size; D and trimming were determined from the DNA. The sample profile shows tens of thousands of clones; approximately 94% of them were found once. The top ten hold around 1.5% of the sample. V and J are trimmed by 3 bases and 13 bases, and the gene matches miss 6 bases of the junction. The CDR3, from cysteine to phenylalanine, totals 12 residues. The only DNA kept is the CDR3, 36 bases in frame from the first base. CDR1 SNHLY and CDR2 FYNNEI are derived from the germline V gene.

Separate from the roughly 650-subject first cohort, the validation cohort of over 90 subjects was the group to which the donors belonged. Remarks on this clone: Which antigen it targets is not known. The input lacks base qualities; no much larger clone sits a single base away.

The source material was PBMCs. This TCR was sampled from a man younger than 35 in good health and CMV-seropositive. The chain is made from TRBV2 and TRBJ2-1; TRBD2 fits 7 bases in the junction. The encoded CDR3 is CASSEGEGIQFF. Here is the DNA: TGTGCCAGCAGTGAGGGGGAGGGAATCCAGTTCTTC. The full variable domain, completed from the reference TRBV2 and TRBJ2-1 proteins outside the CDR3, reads EPEVTQTPSHQVTQMGQEVILRCVPISNHLYFYWYRQILGQKVEFLVSFYNNEISEKSEIFDDQFSVERPDGSNFTLKIRSTKLEDSAMYFCASSEGEGIQFFGPGTRLTVL.